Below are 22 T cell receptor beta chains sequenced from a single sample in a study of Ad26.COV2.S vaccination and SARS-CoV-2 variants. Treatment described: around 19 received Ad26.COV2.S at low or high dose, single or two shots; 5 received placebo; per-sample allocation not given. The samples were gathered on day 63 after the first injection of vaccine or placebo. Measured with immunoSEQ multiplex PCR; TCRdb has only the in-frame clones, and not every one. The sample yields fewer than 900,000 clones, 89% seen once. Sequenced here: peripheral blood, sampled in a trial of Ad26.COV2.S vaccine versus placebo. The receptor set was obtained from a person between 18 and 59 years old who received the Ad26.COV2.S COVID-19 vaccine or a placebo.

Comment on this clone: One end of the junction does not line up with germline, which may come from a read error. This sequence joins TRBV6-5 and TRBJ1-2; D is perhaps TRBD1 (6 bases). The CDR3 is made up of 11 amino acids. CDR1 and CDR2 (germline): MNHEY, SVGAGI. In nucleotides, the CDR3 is TGTGCCAGCAACTCGAGGGGGGCTACGATCTTC. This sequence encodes CASNSRGATIF.

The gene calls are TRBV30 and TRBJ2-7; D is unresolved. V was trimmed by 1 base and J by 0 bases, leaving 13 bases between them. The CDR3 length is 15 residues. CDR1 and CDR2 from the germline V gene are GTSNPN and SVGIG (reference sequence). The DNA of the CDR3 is TGTGCCTGGAGTGGACGGCAAGGGAACTCCTACGAGCAGTACTTC. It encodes CAWSGRQGNSYEQYF.

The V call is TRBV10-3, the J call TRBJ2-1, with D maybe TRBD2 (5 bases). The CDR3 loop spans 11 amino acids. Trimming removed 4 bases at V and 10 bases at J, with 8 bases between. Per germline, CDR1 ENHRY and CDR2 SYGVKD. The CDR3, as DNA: TGTGCCATCAGTGTCCGGGAAGAGCAGTTCTTC. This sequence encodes CAISVREEQFF.

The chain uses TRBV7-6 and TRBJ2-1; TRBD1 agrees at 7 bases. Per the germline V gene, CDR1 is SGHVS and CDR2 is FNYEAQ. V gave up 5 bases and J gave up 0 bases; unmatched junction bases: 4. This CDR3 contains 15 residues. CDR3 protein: CASSGTVSSYNEQFF. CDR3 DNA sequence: TGTGCCAGCAGCGGGACAGTCAGCTCCTACAATGAGCAGTTCTTC.

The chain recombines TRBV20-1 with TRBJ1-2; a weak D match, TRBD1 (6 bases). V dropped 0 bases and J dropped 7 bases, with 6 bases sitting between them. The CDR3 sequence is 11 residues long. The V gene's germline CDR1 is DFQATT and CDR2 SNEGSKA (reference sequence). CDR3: CSARDRGGYTF. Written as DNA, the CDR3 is TGCAGTGCTAGAGACAGGGGTGGCTACACCTTC.

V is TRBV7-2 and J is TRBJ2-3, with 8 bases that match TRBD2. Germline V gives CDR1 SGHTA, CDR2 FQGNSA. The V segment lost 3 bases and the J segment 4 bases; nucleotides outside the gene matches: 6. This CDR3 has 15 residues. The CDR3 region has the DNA TGTGCCAGCAGCTTGGCGGGAGGCCTCCCAGATACGCAGTATTTT. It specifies CASSLAGGLPDTQYF.

The CDR3 loop is CATSDNRVLGETQYF. The DNA for the CDR3 is TGTGCCACCAGTGACAACAGGGTCCTTGGGGAGACCCAGTACTTC. V gene TRBV24-1 combines with J gene TRBJ2-5, with D maybe TRBD1 (6 bases). The germline gives CDR1 KGHDR, CDR2 SFDVKD. CDR3 length: 15 amino acids. The germline V and J ends were trimmed by 4 bases and 5 bases, with 16 bases remaining between them.

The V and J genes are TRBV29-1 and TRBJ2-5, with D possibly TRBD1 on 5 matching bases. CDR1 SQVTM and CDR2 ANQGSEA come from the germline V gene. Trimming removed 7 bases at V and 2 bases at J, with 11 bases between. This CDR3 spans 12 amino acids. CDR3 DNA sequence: TGCAGCGCCCGACAGCTGCAAGAGACCCAGTACTTC. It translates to CSARQLQETQYF.

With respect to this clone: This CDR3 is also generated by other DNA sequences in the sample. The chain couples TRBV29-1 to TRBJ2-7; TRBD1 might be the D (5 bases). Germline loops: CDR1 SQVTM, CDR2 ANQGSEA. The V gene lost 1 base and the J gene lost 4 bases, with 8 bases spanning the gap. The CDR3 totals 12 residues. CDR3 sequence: CSVEGQGYEQYF. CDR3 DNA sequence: TGCAGCGTTGAAGGGCAGGGTTACGAGCAGTACTTC.

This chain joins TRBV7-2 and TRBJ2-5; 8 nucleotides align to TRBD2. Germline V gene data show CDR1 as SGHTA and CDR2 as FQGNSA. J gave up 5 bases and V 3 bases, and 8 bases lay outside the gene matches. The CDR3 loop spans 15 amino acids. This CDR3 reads CASSLDGRARETQYF. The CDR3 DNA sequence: TGTGCCAGCAGCTTGGACGGGAGGGCCAGGGAGACCCAGTACTTC.

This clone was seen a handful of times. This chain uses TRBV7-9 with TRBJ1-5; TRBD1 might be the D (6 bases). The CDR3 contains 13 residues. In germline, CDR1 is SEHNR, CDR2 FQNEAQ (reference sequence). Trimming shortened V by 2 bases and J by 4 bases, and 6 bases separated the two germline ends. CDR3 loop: CASSLTGNQPQHF. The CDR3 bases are TGTGCCAGCAGCTTAACAGGGAATCAGCCCCAGCATTTT.

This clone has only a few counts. CDR3 in amino acids: CASSPDSNSNQPQHF. The CDR3 DNA reads TGTGCCAGCAGCCCAGACAGTAATAGCAATCAGCCCCAGCATTTT. V gene TRBV4-2 combines with J gene TRBJ1-5; D may be TRBD1 (5 bases). Germline CDR1 is LGHNA and CDR2 is YNFKEQ. V was pared by 4 bases and J by 0 bases, with 10 bases between. This CDR3 has 15 amino acids.

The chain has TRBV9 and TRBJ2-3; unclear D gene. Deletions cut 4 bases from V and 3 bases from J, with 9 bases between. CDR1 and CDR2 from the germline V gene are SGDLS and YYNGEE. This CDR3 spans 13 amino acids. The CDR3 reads CASSWSPTDTQYF. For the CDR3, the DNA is TGTGCCAGCAGCTGGAGCCCGACAGATACGCAGTATTTT.

The DNA for the CDR3 is TGTGCCAGCAGCGCGACAGTTTTGTCTGGCTACACCTTC. Its translation is CASSATVLSGYTF. The V gene is TRBV7-2, the J gene TRBJ1-2; tentatively, D is TRBD1 (5 bases). V was pared by 5 bases and J by 7 bases, with 14 bases between. CDR3 size: 13 residues. Germline CDR1 and CDR2: SGHTA and FQGNSA.

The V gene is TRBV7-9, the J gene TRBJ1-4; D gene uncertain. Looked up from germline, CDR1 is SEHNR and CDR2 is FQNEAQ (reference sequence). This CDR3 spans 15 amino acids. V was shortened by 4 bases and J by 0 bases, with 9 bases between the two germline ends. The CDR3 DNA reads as TGTGCCAGCAGCTCAGACGCCACAACTAATGAAAAACTGTTTTTT. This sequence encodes CASSSDATTNEKLFF. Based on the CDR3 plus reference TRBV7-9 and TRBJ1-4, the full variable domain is DTGVSQNPRHKITKRGQNVTFRCDPISEHNRLYWYRQTLGQGPEFLTYFQNEAQLEKSRLLSDRFSAERPKGSFSTLEIQRTEQGDSAMYLCASSSDATTNEKLFFGSGTQLSVL.

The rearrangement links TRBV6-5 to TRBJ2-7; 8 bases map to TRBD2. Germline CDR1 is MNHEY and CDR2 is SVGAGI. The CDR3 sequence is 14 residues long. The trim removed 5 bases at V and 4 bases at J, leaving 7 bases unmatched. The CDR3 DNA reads TGTGCCAGCAGTCCCGGGGGGGCTCGTTACGAGCAGTACTTC. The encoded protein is CASSPGGARYEQYF.

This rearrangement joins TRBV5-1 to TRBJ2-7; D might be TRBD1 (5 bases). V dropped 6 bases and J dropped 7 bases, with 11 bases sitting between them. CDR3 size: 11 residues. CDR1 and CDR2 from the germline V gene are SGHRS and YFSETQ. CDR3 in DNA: TGCGCCAGCACCTCTAAGGGGGAGCAGTACTTC. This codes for CASTSKGEQYF.

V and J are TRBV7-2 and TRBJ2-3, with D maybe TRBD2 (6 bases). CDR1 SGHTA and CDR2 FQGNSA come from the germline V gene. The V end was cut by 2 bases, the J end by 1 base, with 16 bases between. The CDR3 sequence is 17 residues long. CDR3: CASSLSGLGGGTDTQYF. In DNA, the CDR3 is TGTGCCAGCAGCTTATCAGGGCTGGGAGGAGGCACAGATACGCAGTATTTT.

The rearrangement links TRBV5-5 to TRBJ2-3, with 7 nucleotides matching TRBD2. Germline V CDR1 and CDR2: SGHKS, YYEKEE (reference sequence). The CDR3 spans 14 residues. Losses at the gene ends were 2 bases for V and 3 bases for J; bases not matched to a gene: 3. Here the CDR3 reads CASSLMGGTDTQYF. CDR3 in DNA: TGTGCCAGCAGCTTAATGGGGGGGACAGATACGCAGTATTTT.

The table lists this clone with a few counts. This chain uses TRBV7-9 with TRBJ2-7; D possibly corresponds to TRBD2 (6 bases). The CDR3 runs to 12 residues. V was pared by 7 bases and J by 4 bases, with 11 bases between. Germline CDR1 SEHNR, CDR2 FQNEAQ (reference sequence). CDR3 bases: TGTGCCAGCATGTTGGGAGGTTACGAGCAGTACTTC. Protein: CASMLGGYEQYF.

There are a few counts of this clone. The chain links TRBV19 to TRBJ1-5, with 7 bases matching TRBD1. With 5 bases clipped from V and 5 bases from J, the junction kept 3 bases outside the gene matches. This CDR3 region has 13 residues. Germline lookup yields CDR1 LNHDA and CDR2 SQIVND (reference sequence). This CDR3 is CASSQGQYQPQHF. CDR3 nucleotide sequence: TGTGCCAGTAGTCAGGGACAGTATCAGCCCCAGCATTTT.

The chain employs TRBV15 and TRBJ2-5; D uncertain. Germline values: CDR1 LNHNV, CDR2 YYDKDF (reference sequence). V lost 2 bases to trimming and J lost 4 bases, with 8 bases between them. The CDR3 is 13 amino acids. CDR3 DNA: TGTGCCACCAGCAGACCTCCGGTAGAGACCCAGTACTTC. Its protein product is CATSRPPVETQYF.